This TCR beta chain was captured in a study of T cells after posttransplantation cyclophosphamide. Study-wide points: Later post-transplant blood repertoires were often dominated by donor CD8+ memory clones. Recipient CMV seropositivity and CMV reactivation strongly tracked TRB clonality.

In germline, CDR1 is SGHTA, CDR2 FQGNSA. CDR3 length: 17 amino acids. V was clipped by 1 base and J by 6 bases; unmatched bases: 12. Peripheral blood was collected from the related graft donor on the marrow donation day. TCRdb's copy holds only in-frame clones and misses some; the assay was immunoSEQ multiplex PCR. The profile shows some 4,500 clones, about 57% of them singletons. For this clone: The antigen is not known.

The sample consisted of memory CD8+ T cells sorted from blood. This TCR was sampled from a woman aged 55-69 years in good health, CMV-negative, and a related stem cell transplant donor. This chain uses TRBV7-2 with TRBJ2-1, with TRBD2 matching over 7 bases. The CDR3 coding sequence is TGTGCCAGCAGCTTAGGAAACCGCGGGAGTCCGACCAATGAGCAGTTCTTC. Its protein is CASSLGNRGSPTNEQFF.